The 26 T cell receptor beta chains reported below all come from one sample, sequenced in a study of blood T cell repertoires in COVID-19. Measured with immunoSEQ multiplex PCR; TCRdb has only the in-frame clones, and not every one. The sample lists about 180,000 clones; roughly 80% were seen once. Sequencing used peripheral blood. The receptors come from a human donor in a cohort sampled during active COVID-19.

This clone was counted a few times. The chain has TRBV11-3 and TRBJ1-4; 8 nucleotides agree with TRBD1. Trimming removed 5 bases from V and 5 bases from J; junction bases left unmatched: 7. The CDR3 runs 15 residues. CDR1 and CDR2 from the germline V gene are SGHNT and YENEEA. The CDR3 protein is CASSTSGGRNEKLFF. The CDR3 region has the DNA TGTGCCAGCAGCACCTCAGGGGGCCGGAATGAAAAACTGTTTTTT.

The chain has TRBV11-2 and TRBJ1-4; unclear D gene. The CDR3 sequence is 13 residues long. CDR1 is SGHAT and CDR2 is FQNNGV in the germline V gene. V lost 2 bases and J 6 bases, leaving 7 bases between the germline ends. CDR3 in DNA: TGTGCCAGCAGCTTATGGACTCATGAAAAACTGTTTTTT. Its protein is CASSLWTHEKLFF.

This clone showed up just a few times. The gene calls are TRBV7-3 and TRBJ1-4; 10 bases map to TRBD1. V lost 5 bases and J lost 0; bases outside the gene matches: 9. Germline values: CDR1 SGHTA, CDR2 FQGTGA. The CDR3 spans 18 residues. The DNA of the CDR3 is TGTGCCAGCAGCCAGAGGACAGGGGGGAAGGCAACTAATGAAAAACTGTTTTTT. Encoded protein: CASSQRTGGKATNEKLFF.

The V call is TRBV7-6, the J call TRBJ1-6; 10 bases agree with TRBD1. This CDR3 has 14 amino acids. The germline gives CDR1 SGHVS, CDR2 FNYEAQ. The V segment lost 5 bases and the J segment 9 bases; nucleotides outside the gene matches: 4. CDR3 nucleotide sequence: TGTGCCAGCAGCCCGGGACAGGGGTTTTCACCCCTCCACTTT. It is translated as CASSPGQGFSPLHF.

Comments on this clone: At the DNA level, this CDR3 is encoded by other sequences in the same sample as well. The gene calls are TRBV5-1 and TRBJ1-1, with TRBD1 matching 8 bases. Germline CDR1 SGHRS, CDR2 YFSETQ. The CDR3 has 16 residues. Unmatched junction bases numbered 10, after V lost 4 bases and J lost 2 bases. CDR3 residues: CASSLGQGARNTEAFF. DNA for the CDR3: TGCGCCAGCAGCCTCGGGCAGGGGGCGCGAAACACTGAAGCTTTCTTT.

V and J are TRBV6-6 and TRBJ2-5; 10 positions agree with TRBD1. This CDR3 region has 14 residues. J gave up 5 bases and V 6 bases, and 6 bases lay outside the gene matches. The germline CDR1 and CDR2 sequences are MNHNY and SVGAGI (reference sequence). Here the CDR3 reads CASSRRTGGETQYF. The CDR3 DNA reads TGTGCCAGCAGCCGCCGGACAGGGGGTGAGACCCAGTACTTC.

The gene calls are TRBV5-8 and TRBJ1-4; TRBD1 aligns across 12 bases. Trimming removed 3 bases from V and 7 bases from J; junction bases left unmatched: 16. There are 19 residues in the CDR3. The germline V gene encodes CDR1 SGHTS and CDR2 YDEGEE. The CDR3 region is CASSWPRDRGPRGLEKLFF. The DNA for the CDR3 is TGTGCCAGCAGCTGGCCACGGGACAGGGGGCCTCGTGGGCTTGAAAAACTGTTTTTT. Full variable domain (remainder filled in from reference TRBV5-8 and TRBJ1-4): EAGVTQSPTHLIKTRGQQATLRCSPISGHTSVYWYQQALGLGLQFLLWYDEGEERNRGNFPPRFSGRQFPNYSSELNVNALELEDSALYLCASSWPRDRGPRGLEKLFFGSGTQLSVL.

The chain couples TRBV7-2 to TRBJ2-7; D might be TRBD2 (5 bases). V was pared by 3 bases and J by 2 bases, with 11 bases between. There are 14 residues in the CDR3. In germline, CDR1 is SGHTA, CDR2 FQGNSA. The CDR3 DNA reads TGTGCCAGCAGCTTGGACTCCAGCACCTACGAGCAGTACTTC. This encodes CASSLDSSTYEQYF.

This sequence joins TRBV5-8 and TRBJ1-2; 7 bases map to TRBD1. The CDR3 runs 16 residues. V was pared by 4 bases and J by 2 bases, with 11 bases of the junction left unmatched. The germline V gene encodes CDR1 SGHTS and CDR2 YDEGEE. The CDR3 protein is CASSHILWDRNYGYTF. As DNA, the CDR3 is TGTGCCAGCAGCCATATCTTGTGGGACAGAAACTATGGCTACACCTTC.

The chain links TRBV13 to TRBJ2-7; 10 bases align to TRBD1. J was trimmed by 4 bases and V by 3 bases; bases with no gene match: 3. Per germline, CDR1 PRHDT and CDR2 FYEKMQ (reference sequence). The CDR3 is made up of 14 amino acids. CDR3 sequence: CASSLGQGRYEQYF. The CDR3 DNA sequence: TGTGCCAGCAGCTTGGGACAGGGGAGGTACGAGCAGTACTTC.

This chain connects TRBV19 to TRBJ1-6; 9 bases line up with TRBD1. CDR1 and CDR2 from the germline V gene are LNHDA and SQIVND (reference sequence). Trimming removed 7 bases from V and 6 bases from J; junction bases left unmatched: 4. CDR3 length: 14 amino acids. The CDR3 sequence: CASTVTGGNSPLHF. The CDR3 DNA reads TGTGCCAGTACCGTGACAGGGGGTAATTCACCCCTCCACTTT.

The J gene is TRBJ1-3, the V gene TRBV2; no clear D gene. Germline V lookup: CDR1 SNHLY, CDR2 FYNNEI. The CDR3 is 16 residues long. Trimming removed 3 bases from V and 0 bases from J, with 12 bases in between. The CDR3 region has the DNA TGTGCCAGCAGTGAGGGGTGGAGCGGCTCTGGAAACACCATATATTTT. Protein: CASSEGWSGSGNTIYF. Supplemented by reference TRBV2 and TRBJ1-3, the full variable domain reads EPEVTQTPSHQVTQMGQEVILRCVPISNHLYFYWYRQILGQKVEFLVSFYNNEISEKSEIFDDQFSVERPDGSNFTLKIRSTKLEDSAMYFCASSEGWSGSGNTIYFGEGSWLTVV.

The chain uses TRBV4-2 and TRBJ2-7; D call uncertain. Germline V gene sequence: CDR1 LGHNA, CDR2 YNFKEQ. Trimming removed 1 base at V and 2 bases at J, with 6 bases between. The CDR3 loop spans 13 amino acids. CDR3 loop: CASSQGAPYEQYF. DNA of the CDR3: TGTGCCAGCAGCCAAGGAGCCCCCTACGAGCAGTACTTC.

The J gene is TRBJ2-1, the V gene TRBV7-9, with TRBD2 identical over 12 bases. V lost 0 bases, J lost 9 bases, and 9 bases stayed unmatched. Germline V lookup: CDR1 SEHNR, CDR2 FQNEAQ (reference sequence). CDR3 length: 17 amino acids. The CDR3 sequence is CASSLALSLAGGTEQFF. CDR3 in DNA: TGTGCCAGCAGCTTAGCGCTAAGTCTAGCGGGGGGGACTGAGCAGTTCTTC.

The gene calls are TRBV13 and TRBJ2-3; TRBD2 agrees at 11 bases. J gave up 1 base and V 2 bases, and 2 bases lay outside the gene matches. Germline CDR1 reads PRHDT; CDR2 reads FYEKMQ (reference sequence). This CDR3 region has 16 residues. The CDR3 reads CASSLLTSGGTDTQYF. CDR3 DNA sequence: TGTGCCAGCAGCTTATTGACTAGCGGGGGCACAGATACGCAGTATTTT.

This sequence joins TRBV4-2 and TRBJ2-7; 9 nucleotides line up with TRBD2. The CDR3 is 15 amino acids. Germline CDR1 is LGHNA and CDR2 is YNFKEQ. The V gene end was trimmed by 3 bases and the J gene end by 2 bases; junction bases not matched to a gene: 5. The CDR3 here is CASSQEAGGTYEQYF. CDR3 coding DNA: TGTGCCAGCAGCCAGGAAGCGGGGGGTACCTACGAGCAGTACTTC.

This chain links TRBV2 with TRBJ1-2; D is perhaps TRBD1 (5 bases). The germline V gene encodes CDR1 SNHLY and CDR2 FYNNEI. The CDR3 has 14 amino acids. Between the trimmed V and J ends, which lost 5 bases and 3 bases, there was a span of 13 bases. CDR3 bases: TGTGCCAGCAGTCGTCAGACAGACCACTATGGCTACACCTTC. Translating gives CASSRQTDHYGYTF.

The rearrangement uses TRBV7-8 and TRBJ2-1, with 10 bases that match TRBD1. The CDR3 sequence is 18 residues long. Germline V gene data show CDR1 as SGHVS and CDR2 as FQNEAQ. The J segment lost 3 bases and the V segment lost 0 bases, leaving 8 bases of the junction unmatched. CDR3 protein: CASSLARVGTGVYNEQFF. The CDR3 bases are TGTGCCAGCAGCTTAGCGCGGGTCGGGACAGGGGTCTACAATGAGCAGTTCTTC.

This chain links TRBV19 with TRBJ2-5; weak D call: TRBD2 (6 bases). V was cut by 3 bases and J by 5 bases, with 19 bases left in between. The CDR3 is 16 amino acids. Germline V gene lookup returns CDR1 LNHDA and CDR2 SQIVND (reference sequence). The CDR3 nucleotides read TGTGCCAGTAGTATGGTTAGCCGGGAGCCTTTGGAGACCCAGTACTTC. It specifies CASSMVSREPLETQYF.

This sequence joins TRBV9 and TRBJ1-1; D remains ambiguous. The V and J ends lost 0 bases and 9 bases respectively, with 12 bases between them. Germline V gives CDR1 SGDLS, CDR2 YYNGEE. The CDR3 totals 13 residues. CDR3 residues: CASSVDGPEKAFF. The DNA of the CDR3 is TGTGCCAGCAGCGTAGATGGTCCGGAGAAAGCTTTCTTT.

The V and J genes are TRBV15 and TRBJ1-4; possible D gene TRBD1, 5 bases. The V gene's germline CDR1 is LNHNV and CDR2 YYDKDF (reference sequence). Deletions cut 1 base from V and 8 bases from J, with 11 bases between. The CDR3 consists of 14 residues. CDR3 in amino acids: CATSRGGLGEKLFF. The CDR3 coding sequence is TGTGCCACCAGCAGAGGGGGACTCGGCGAAAAACTGTTTTTT.

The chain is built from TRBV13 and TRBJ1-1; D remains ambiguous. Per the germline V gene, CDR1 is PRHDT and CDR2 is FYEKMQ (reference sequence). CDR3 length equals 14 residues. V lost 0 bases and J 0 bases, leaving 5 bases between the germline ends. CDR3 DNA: TGTGCCAGCAGCTTAGGGGGCCTGAACACTGAAGCTTTCTTT. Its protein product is CASSLGGLNTEAFF.

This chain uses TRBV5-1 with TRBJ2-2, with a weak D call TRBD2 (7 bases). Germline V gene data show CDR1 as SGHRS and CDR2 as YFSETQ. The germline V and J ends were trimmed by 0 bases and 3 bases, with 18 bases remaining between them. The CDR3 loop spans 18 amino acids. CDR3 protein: CASSLAGRGGVDTGELFF. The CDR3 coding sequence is TGCGCCAGCAGCTTGGCCGGACGCGGGGGCGTGGACACCGGGGAGCTGTTTTTT.

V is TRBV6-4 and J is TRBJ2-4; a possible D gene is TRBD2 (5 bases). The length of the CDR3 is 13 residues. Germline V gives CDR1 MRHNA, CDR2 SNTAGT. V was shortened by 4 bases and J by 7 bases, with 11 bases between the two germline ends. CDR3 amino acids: CASSVYGENIQYF. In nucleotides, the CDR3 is TGTGCCAGCAGTGTATACGGGGAGAACATTCAGTACTTC.

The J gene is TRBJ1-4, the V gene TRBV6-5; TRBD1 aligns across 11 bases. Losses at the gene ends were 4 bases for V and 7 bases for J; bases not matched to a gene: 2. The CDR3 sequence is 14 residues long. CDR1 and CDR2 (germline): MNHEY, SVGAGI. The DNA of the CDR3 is TGTGCCAGCAGTTGGGGGACAGGGGGTGAAAAACTGTTTTTT. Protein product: CASSWGTGGEKLFF.

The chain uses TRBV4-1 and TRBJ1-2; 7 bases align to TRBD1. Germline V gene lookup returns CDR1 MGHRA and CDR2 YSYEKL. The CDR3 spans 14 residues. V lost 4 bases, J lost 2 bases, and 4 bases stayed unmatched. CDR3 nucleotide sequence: TGCGCCAGCAGCCTCGACAGGGTCAACTATGGCTACACCTTC. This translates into CASSLDRVNYGYTF.